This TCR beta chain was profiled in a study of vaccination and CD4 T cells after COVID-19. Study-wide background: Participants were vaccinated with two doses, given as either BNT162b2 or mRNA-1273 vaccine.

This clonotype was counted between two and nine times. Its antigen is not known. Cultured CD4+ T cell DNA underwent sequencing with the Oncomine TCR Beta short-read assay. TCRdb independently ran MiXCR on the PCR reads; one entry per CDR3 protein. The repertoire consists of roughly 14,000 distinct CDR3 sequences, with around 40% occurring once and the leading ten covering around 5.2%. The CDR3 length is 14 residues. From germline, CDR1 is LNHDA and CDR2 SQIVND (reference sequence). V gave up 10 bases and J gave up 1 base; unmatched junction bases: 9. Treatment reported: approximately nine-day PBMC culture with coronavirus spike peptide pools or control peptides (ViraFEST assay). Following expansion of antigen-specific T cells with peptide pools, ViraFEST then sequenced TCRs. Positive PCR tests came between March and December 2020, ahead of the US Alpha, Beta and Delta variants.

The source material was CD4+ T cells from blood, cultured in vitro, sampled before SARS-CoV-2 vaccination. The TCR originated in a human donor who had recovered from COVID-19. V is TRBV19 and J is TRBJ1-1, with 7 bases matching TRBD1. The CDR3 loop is CATHRDRANTEAFF. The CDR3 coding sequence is TGTGCCACCCACCGGGACAGAGCGAACACTGAAGCTTTCTTT.